This TCR beta chain stems from a study of CD8+CD57+ T cells in acquired aplastic anemia. Whole-study context: Sorted CD4+ and CD8+ cells gave a mean 3.2 ug DNA, range about 0.19 to 27.4 ug. On average, healthy donors gave 8.5 million to 14 million reads for CD4+ cells. Whole-study findings and limits: Between patients and controls, CD8+ Simpson's diversity did not vary significantly. Fewer than 30 CD8+ CDR3 sequences were shared between patients and controls.

TCR beta VDJ and CDR3 were profiled, and genomic DNA was the template. One entry per CDR3 protein, called by TCRdb with MiXCR from the reads. The sample lists about 35,000 distinct CDR3 sequences; approximately 73% were seen once. As regards this clonotype: Its specificity is unknown.

The CDR3 runs 12 residues. The V end was cut by 4 bases, the J end by 2 bases, with 9 bases between. CDR1 is SQVTM, CDR2 ANQGSEA, per germline. This rearrangement joins TRBV29-1 to TRBJ2-7; no clear D. The TCR originated in a human donor in good health, serving as a control. Input material: sorted CD4+, CD8+, or CD8+CD57+ T cells (not recorded which) from PBMCs. CDR3 sequence: CSVVAATYEQYF. The CDR3 nucleotides are TGCAGCGTTGTTGCAGCCACCTACGAGCAGTACTTC.